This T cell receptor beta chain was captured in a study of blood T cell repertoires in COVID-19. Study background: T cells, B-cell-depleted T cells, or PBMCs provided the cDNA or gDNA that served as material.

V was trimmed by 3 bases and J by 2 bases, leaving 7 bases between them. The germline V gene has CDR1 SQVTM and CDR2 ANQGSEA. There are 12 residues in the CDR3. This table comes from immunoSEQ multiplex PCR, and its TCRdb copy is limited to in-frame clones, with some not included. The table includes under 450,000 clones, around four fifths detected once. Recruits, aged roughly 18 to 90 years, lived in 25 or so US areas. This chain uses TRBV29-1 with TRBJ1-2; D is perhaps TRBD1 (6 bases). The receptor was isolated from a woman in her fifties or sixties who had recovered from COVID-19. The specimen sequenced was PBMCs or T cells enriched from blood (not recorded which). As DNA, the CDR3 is TGCAGCGTTGAGGACAGAAACTATGGCTACACCTTC. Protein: CSVEDRNYGYTF.